A selection of T cell receptor beta chains follows, all from one sample in a study of shared clonotypes between healthy human individuals. The method was immunoSEQ multiplex PCR; TCRdb's version includes in-frame clones alone and lacks a portion of them. The profile shows hundreds of thousands of clones, 73% of them singletons. Sample: memory CD4+ T cells sorted from blood. Receptors originate from a woman under 40 in good health. The CDR3 runs from the conserved cysteine through the conserved F or W. D genes are given only for firm matches. Some rows have no size entry. The others give once, few or many, or a class for an expanded clone.

j_call clone_size d_call v_call cdr3_nt cdr3_aa
TRBJ2-7 few TRBD2 TRBV4-1 TGCGCCAGCAGCCAAGAACCAGTTAGCGGGACTCCCTACGAGCAGTACTTC CASSQEPVSGTPYEQYF
TRBJ2-3 - - TRBV19 TGTGCCAGTAGTATAGAGCGGTACGCAGATACGCAGTATTTT CASSIERYADTQYF
TRBJ2-2 - TRBD1 TRBV4-1 TGCGCCAGCAGCCCTCACAGGGGGCTGAGCGGGGAGCTGTTTTTT CASSPHRGLSGELFF
TRBJ2-3 - TRBD2 TRBV11-2 TGTGCCAGCAGGCGCATAGCGGGAGGCCTGGAGAGTACGCAGTATTTT CASRRIAGGLESTQYF
TRBJ2-7 - - TRBV7-2 TGTGCCAGCAGCTTCCAACGGGATTCCTACGAGCAGTACTTC CASSFQRDSYEQYF
TRBJ2-7 once - TRBV11-2 TGTGCCAGCAGCGGAGAGGAGTTTAGCTCCTACGAGCAGTACTTC CASSGEEFSSYEQYF
TRBJ2-7 - - TRBV5-1 TGCGCCAGCAGCTTGACAGGGGAGGGTTACGAGCAGTACTTC CASSLTGEGYEQYF
TRBJ2-1 - TRBD2 TRBV5-1 TGCGCCAGCAGCCCACGACTAGCGGGAGGGTCCTACAATGAGCAGTTCTTC CASSPRLAGGSYNEQFF
TRBJ2-1 many - TRBV25-1 TGTGCCAGCAGTCCCCGACAGCAAAGGAGTTACAATGAGCAGTTCTTC CASSPRQQRSYNEQFF
TRBJ1-1 - - TRBV9 TGTGCCAGCAGCGTAGCTCCAGGGCAAGCCACTGAAGCTTTCTTT CASSVAPGQATEAFF
TRBJ2-5 few TRBD1 TRBV7-6 TGTGCCAGCAGCCTGGGACAGCAAGAGACCCAGTACTTC CASSLGQQETQYF
TRBJ1-1 few - TRBV28 TGTGCCAGCAGTCCCAACAGGGATGGAACTGAAGCTTTCTTT CASSPNRDGTEAFF
TRBJ2-5 - - TRBV6-6 TGTGCCAGCAGTAAATTTTCGCAGCCCCAGGGAGAGACCCAGTACTTC CASSKFSQPQGETQYF
TRBJ1-5 - TRBD1 TRBV19 TGTGCCAGTAGTACGACAGGGACTTATAGCAATCAGCCCCAGCATTTT CASSTTGTYSNQPQHF
TRBJ1-1 - TRBD1 TRBV7-8 TGTGCCAGCAGCTTATCGCAGGGGGCGAGGGGCACTGAAGCTTTCTTT CASSLSQGARGTEAFF
TRBJ2-1 - TRBD1 TRBV9 TGTGCCAGCAGCGTTCGCCAGGGGGCGGGCAATGAGCAGTTCTTC CASSVRQGAGNEQFF
TRBJ2-6 - TRBD1 TRBV10-3 TGTGCCATTTCGGACAGGGGAGGAACTGGGGCCAACGTCCTGACTTTC CAISDRGGTGANVLTF
TRBJ1-2 few - TRBV28 TGTGCCAGCAACCTCTTATCGGGGGGGAACTATGGCTACACCTTC CASNLLSGGNYGYTF
TRBJ2-1 many TRBD2 TRBV5-6 TGTGCCAGCAACTCTGGGGCCGGGACTAGCGGGAGGGCCAATGAGCAGTTCTTC CASNSGAGTSGRANEQFF
TRBJ2-4 - - TRBV28 TGTGCCAGCAGAAGGGAGGCTCTAGCCAAAAACATTCAGTACTTC CASRREALAKNIQYF